The 25 T cell receptor beta chains below come from one sample, sequenced in a study of T cell repertoires in cytomegalovirus infection (dated by TCRdb to about 2019). Their antigens are not known. The instrument was an Illumina HiSeq 1500. The public reads were run again by TCRdb, first through fastp at Q25 and then through MiXCR, and only productive beta chains were kept. Rows with one shared CDR3 protein collapse into an entry with the most common genes and DNA. The sample has approximately 910,000 distinct CDR3 sequences on record, under 40% of them singletons. Roughly 13% of the sample goes to the ten largest clones. Sample treatment or condition, as interpreted from the label and publication: in vitro stimulation with specific CMV peptide epitopes to enrich CMV-specific T cells. The specimen was cultured CD8+ T cells from PBMCs, collected from culture after CMV antigen stimulation. The receptors stem from a human donor in good health (CMV status not recorded). Some clones in this sample may be carry-over from other donors' samples.

This clonotype turned up a few times. This chain uses TRBV12-3 or TRBV12-4 with TRBJ1-2; 7 nucleotides align to TRBD1. With 5 bases clipped from V and 6 bases from J, the junction kept 12 bases outside the gene matches. This CDR3 comprises 15 residues. The CDR3 DNA follows: TGTGCCAGCAGTAGCGGGACAGCCTCCCCCCATGGCTACACCTTC. It specifies CASSSGTASPHGYTF.

This chain connects TRBV24-1 to TRBJ2-5; D might be TRBD1 (6 bases). The germline CDR1 and CDR2 sequences are KGHDR and SFDVKD. Trimming shortened V by 4 bases and J by 2 bases, and 13 bases separated the two germline ends. The CDR3 covers 15 residues. CDR3 sequence (DNA): TGTGCCACCAGTGACTCGGACAGTCGACAAGAGACCCAGTACTTC. Encoded protein: CATSDSDSRQETQYF.

This clonotype was observed a few times. This chain connects TRBV25-1 to TRBJ2-2; 9 bases line up with TRBD1. V lost 3 bases to trimming and J lost 2 bases; unmatched junction nucleotides: 7. The CDR3 is 17 residues long. Per germline, CDR1 MGHDK and CDR2 SYGVNS. The CDR3 region is CASSDSGQGSNTGELFF. CDR3 nucleotide sequence: TGTGCCAGCAGTGATTCGGGACAGGGATCCAACACCGGGGAGCTGTTTTTT.

Only a few counts were recorded for this clonotype. The chain couples TRBV29-1 to TRBJ2-3; D is unresolved. The CDR3 has 10 residues. The V end was cut by 5 bases, the J end by 6 bases, with 6 bases between. CDR1 and CDR2 from the germline V gene are SQVTM and ANQGSEA. The CDR3 loop reads CSVLKDTQYF. The CDR3, as DNA: TGCAGCGTTCTGAAGGATACGCAGTATTTT.

The count of this clonotype is one. V gene TRBV6-1 combines with J gene TRBJ1-1; D unclear. The ends were cut back, 0 bases at V and 6 bases at J, with 11 bases in the middle. Germline V lookup: CDR1 MNHNS, CDR2 SASEGT. CDR3 length equals 14 residues. CDR3 nucleotide sequence: TGTGCCAGCAGTGAAGCCCCTACCGTCCCTGAAGCTTTCTTT. Translating it yields CASSEAPTVPEAFF.

The CDR3 here is CASSPPGPTRGDTQYF. The CDR3 bases are TGTGCCAGCAGCCCCCCGGGACCGACCCGAGGAGATACGCAGTATTTT. This sequence joins TRBV7-9 and TRBJ2-3; D possibly matches TRBD1 or TRBD2 (5 bases each). CDR1 and CDR2 (germline): SEHNR, FQNEAQ (reference sequence). The ends were cut back, 5 bases at V and 5 bases at J, with 20 bases in the middle. The CDR3 runs 16 residues.

This clonotype was picked up many times. The CDR3 spells CASSPRDTGSGNTIYF. The CDR3 region has the DNA TGTGCCAGCAGCCCCCGGGACACAGGCTCTGGAAACACCATATATTTT. The rearrangement joins TRBV7-8 to TRBJ1-3, with TRBD1 as a possible D gene (6 bases). V was pared by 5 bases and J by 0 bases, with 14 bases between. Germline V lookup: CDR1 SGHVS, CDR2 FQNEAQ. This CDR3 contains 16 residues.

At least ten counts were recorded for this clonotype. V and J are TRBV7-6 and TRBJ1-1; 8 bases line up with TRBD1. This CDR3 region has 15 residues. Unmatched junction bases numbered 5, after V lost 5 bases and J lost 0 bases. Per germline, CDR1 SGHVS and CDR2 FNYEAQ. Here the CDR3 reads CASSHGTGLNTEAFF. The CDR3 DNA sequence: TGTGCCAGCAGCCATGGGACAGGACTGAACACTGAAGCTTTCTTT.

In its sample, this clonotype was seen a few times. V is TRBV15 and J is TRBJ2-7, with 7 bases lining up with TRBD1. The germline CDR1 and CDR2 sequences are LNHNV and YYDKDF (reference sequence). The V and J ends lost 3 bases and 2 bases, in that order; junction bases with no gene match: 4. The CDR3 extends over 14 amino acids. CDR3 bases: TGTGCCACCAGCAGGACAGGGTCTACCTACGAGCAGTACTTC. Translated, it gives CATSRTGSTYEQYF.

The V gene is TRBV27, the J gene TRBJ2-3; D may be TRBD2 (5 bases). Germline CDR1 MNHEY, CDR2 SMNVEV (reference sequence). The CDR3 contains 16 residues. Deletions cut 2 bases from V and 1 base from J, with 13 bases between. CDR3 sequence (DNA): TGTGCCAGCAGTTTAATTGTTCCGAGGGGCACAGATACGCAGTATTTT. This encodes CASSLIVPRGTDTQYF.

This rearrangement joins TRBV10-2 to TRBJ1-5; 8 bases align to TRBD1. The germline CDR1 and CDR2 sequences are WSHSY and SAAADI. V lost 6 bases, J lost 4 bases, and 5 bases stayed unmatched. CDR3 length: 14 amino acids. The DNA for the CDR3 is TGCGCCAGCAGAAGGACAGGGATAAATCAGCCCCAGCATTTT. This sequence encodes CASRRTGINQPQHF.

J is TRBJ1-5 and V is TRBV19; 8 nucleotides align to TRBD1. V shed 0 bases, J shed 1 base, and the junction held 17 bases outside the gene matches. The CDR3 is made up of 21 amino acids. Germline loops: CDR1 LNHDA, CDR2 SQIVND (reference sequence). This CDR3 is CASSIEEPGPQGGESNQPQHF. The CDR3 DNA follows: TGTGCCAGTAGTATAGAGGAACCGGGGCCACAGGGGGGGGAAAGCAATCAGCCCCAGCATTTT.

The V gene is TRBV7-2, the J gene TRBJ2-1; D possibly corresponds to TRBD1 (5 bases). Germline V gives CDR1 SGHTA, CDR2 FQGNSA. Trimming pared 4 bases from V and 2 bases from J, leaving 9 bases between. The CDR3 is 14 residues long. CDR3 region: CASSSLRAYNEQFF. In DNA, the CDR3 is TGTGCCAGCAGCTCCCTCAGGGCCTACAATGAGCAGTTCTTC. Full variable domain (remainder filled in from reference TRBV7-2 and TRBJ2-1): GAGVSQSPSNKVTEKGKDVELRCDPISGHTALYWYRQSLGQGLEFLIYFQGNSAPDKSGLPSDRFSAERTGGSVSTLTIQRTQQEDSAVYLCASSSLRAYNEQFFGPGTRLTVL.

This clonotype was picked up a small number of times. The chain carries TRBV6-6 and TRBJ2-2; no firm D call. The CDR3 length is 15 residues. In germline, CDR1 is MNHNY, CDR2 SVGAGI (reference sequence). V dropped 2 bases and J dropped 3 bases, with 10 bases sitting between them. This CDR3 is CASSYNTEHTGELFF. The CDR3, as DNA: TGTGCCAGCAGTTACAATACGGAGCACACCGGGGAGCTGTTTTTT.

In its sample, this clonotype was seen once. At one of its ends the junction is not consistent with the germline gene, which may arise from a read error. The rearrangement uses TRBV7-2 and TRBJ1-1; D gene unclear. CDR3 size: 13 residues. Per germline, CDR1 SGHTA and CDR2 FQGNSA. CDR3 residues: CASCLGETTEAFF. CDR3 in DNA: TGTGCCAGCTGCTTAGGAGAAACCACTGAAGCTTTCTTT.

The rearrangement links TRBV6-2 or TRBV6-3 to TRBJ1-6, with unresolved D. The CDR3 covers 15 residues. CDR1 is MNHEY and CDR2 is SVGEGT in the germline V gene. V lost 6 bases and J 4 bases, leaving 13 bases between the germline ends. The chain's CDR3 is CASSYETDYNSPLHF. CDR3 coding DNA: TGTGCCAGCAGCTACGAGACGGATTATAATTCACCCCTCCACTTT.

This chain links TRBV20-1 with TRBJ2-3; D is perhaps TRBD1 (7 bases). Germline V gene sequence: CDR1 DFQATT, CDR2 SNEGSKA (reference sequence). V was shortened by 1 base and J by 2 bases, with 19 bases between the two germline ends. The CDR3 covers 17 residues. The chain's CDR3 is CSARGSLAGGYTDTQYF. CDR3 bases: TGCAGTGCTAGAGGCTCTCTGGCAGGGGGGTACACAGATACGCAGTATTTT.

This clonotype was seen only a few times. The chain combines TRBV7-8 with TRBJ1-2; 7 bases fit TRBD1. Trimming cost V 5 bases and J 4 bases; bases outside gene matches: 7. CDR3 length: 14 residues. In germline, CDR1 is SGHVS, CDR2 FQNEAQ. CDR3 sequence (DNA): TGTGCCAGCAGCGGCCGGACAGGCGCCTATGGCTACACCTTC. The encoded protein is CASSGRTGAYGYTF.

This clonotype showed up just a few times. The chain carries TRBV7-8 and TRBJ2-1; perhaps TRBD2 as D (6 bases). CDR3 length equals 14 residues. Germline V gives CDR1 SGHVS, CDR2 FQNEAQ. The ends were cut back, 9 bases at V and 8 bases at J, with 20 bases in the middle. The CDR3 nucleotides are TGTGCCAGTTCGATGAGGGGAGGATCAGATGAGCAGTTCTTC. It yields the protein CASSMRGGSDEQFF.

The chain joins TRBV7-9 to TRBJ2-5; D not resolved. V was pared by 1 base and J by 5 bases, with 11 bases between. The length of the CDR3 is 14 residues. Germline CDR1 reads SEHNR; CDR2 reads FQNEAQ (reference sequence). The CDR3 protein is CASSLGGGMETQYF. CDR3 nucleotide sequence: TGTGCCAGCAGCTTAGGTGGTGGGATGGAGACCCAGTACTTC.

Many counts were recorded for this clonotype. The rearrangement uses TRBV7-9 and TRBJ2-2; D is ambiguous. This CDR3 has 12 amino acids. The V gene lost 5 bases and the J gene lost 3 bases, with 4 bases spanning the gap. Germline V gives CDR1 SEHNR, CDR2 FQNEAQ (reference sequence). The chain's CDR3 is CASSQYTGELFF. DNA of the CDR3: TGTGCCAGCAGCCAGTACACCGGGGAGCTGTTTTTT. Filled out from reference TRBV7-9 and TRBJ2-2, the complete variable domain reads DTGVSQNPRHKITKRGQNVTFRCDPISEHNRLYWYRQTLGQGPEFLTYFQNEAQLEKSRLLSDRFSAERPKGSFSTLEIQRTEQGDSAMYLCASSQYTGELFFGEGSRLTVL.

The sample holds a few counts of this clonotype. The V gene is TRBV6-1, the J gene TRBJ2-7; D remains ambiguous. Trimming took off 0 bases at V and 5 bases at J, with 11 bases between the two ends. Germline values: CDR1 MNHNS, CDR2 SASEGT. The CDR3 sequence is 14 residues long. In DNA, the CDR3 is TGTGCCAGCAGTGAAGCAATGTCGTTAAACGAGCAGTACGTC. Protein: CASSEAMSLNEQYV.

CDR3 nucleotides: TGCGCCAGCAGCCAAACCCCCCCTCTGAACACTGAAGCTTTCTTT. It codes for CASSQTPPLNTEAFF. This chain links TRBV4-1 with TRBJ1-1; D unresolved. Germline V lookup: CDR1 MGHRA, CDR2 YSYEKL. The CDR3 covers 15 residues. Between the trimmed V and J ends, which lost 2 bases and 0 bases, there was a span of 10 bases.

The chain links TRBV27 to TRBJ2-7, with 10 bases matching TRBD2. The V gene's germline CDR1 is MNHEY and CDR2 SMNVEV (reference sequence). The CDR3 extends over 16 amino acids. With 3 bases clipped from V and 3 bases from J, the junction kept 8 bases outside the gene matches. The chain's CDR3 is CASSLSLGTSVYEQYF. In DNA, the CDR3 is TGTGCCAGCAGTTTGAGTCTCGGGACTAGCGTCTACGAGCAGTACTTC.

This clonotype came up a few times. J is TRBJ2-1 and V is TRBV4-1; maybe TRBD2 (5 bases). The ends were cut back, 5 bases at V and 4 bases at J, with 18 bases in the middle. The V gene's germline CDR1 is MGHRA and CDR2 YSYEKL. CDR3 length: 16 amino acids. The CDR3 DNA sequence: TGCGCCAGCAGCGCGAGAGGTTATAGCGAGTACAATGAGCAGTTCTTC. Residues: CASSARGYSEYNEQFF.